Listed below are T cell receptor beta chains from one sample, sequenced in a study of chemoradiotherapy in HPV16-positive cancers. Profiling relied on immunoSEQ multiplex PCR, and the TCRdb table lists in-frame clones only, not all of them. The sample shows roughly 1,500 clones, around 76% of them seen only once. Sequenced material: tumor tissue, taken from a patient who underwent chemoradiotherapy. The receptors come from a human donor with HPV-associated anogenital cancer. The CDR3 runs from the conserved cysteine through the conserved F or W. Each record gives: clone size, V gene, D gene, J gene, CDR3 DNA, CDR3 protein. A D gene is named only where the DNA matches it firmly. Size tells how often a clone was seen (once, few, many) or the class of an expanded clone, and some rows leave it out.

size: -
V: TRBV5-1
D: TRBD2
J: TRBJ2-3
DNA: TGCGCCAGCAGCACCGGGACTAGCGGTGTCACAGATACGCAGTATTTT
CDR3: CASSTGTSGVTDTQYF

size: -
V: TRBV19
D: TRBD1
J: TRBJ1-5
DNA: TGTGCCAGTAGGGCCGGGACAGGCCCCAATCAGCCCCAGCATTTT
CDR3: CASRAGTGPNQPQHF

size: -
V: TRBV12-2
D: -
J: TRBJ2-7
DNA: TGTGCAAGTCGCTTCCCGGGACCCTATATCTACGAGCAGTACTTC
CDR3: CASRFPGPYIYEQYF

size: -
V: TRBV5-4
D: -
J: TRBJ1-1
DNA: TGTGCCAGCAGCGGCCCGGGTCAGCGTACTCGGAACACTGAAGCTTTCTTT
CDR3: CASSGPGQRTRNTEAFF

size: -
V: TRBV11-2
D: -
J: TRBJ2-2
DNA: TGTGCCAGCTCCGCTAGAGGGGAAAACACCGGGGAGCTGTTTTTT
CDR3: CASSARGENTGELFF

size: -
V: TRBV28
D: TRBD1
J: TRBJ1-5
DNA: TGTGCCAGCAGAAACACAGGGGGCGGTAATCAGCCCCAGCATTTT
CDR3: CASRNTGGGNQPQHF

size: -
V: TRBV5-5
D: TRBD1
J: TRBJ1-6
DNA: TGTGCCAGCAGCTCTTCACTCCGGGACAGGTTAAATTCACCCCTCCACTTT
CDR3: CASSSSLRDRLNSPLHF

size: once
V: TRBV9
D: -
J: TRBJ2-7
DNA: TGTGCCAGCAGCGTGTCCGGGACGGGCTCCTACGAGCAGTACTTC
CDR3: CASSVSGTGSYEQYF

size: -
V: TRBV27
D: -
J: TRBJ1-4
DNA: TGTGCCAGCCGGAAGGGGGTGGCTAATGAAAAACTGTTTTTT
CDR3: CASRKGVANEKLFF

size: -
V: TRBV2
D: TRBD1
J: TRBJ1-4
DNA: TGTGCCAGCAGGGACGGGACAGGGGCTAATGAAAAACTGTTTTTT
CDR3: CASRDGTGANEKLFF

size: -
V: TRBV11-1
D: -
J: TRBJ2-1
DNA: TGTGCCAGCAGTTCTTCCTCAGGGGAAGAGCAGTTCTTC
CDR3: CASSSSSGEEQFF

size: few
V: TRBV6-5
D: TRBD1
J: TRBJ2-7
DNA: TGTGCCAGCAGTCACCGGGACAGGGGTGAACAGTACTTC
CDR3: CASSHRDRGEQYF

size: -
V: TRBV19
D: -
J: TRBJ1-1
DNA: TGTGCCGGATCAGGGCAGAACACTGAAGCTTTCTTT
CDR3: CAGSGQNTEAFF

size: once
V: TRBV18
D: -
J: TRBJ1-2
DNA: TGTGCCAGCTCACCACCGGTACAGTCGTCTAACTATGGCTACACCTTC
CDR3: CASSPPVQSSNYGYTF

size: -
V: TRBV4-3
D: -
J: TRBJ1-2
DNA: TGCGCCAGCAGCCAAGCCCCGGGTGCCAACTATGGCTACACCTTC
CDR3: CASSQAPGANYGYTF

size: few
V: TRBV25-1
D: -
J: TRBJ2-5
DNA: TGTGCCAGCAGTGAAATGGACAGCCAAGAGACCCAGTACTTC
CDR3: CASSEMDSQETQYF

size: once
V: TRBV28
D: -
J: TRBJ2-2
DNA: TGTGCCAGCAGTATCTCCCGGGGAAGAGGCACCGGGGAGCTGTTTTTT
CDR3: CASSISRGRGTGELFF

size: -
V: TRBV6-1
D: -
J: TRBJ1-2
DNA: TGTGCCAGCAGTGAGTCCAGGGGACATGGCTACACCTTC
CDR3: CASSESRGHGYTF

size: -
V: TRBV2
D: -
J: TRBJ1-2
DNA: TGTGCCAGCACCCAACAGGGCAGGGTCGGCTACACCTTC
CDR3: CASTQQGRVGYTF

size: -
V: TRBV7-2
D: TRBD2
J: TRBJ2-1
DNA: TGTGCCAGCAGCAGACTAGCGGGGGGGCTTTCCTACAATGAGCAGTTCTTC
CDR3: CASSRLAGGLSYNEQFF

size: once
V: TRBV5-1
D: -
J: TRBJ1-4
DNA: TGCGCCAGCAGCAGGGGGGTGGCAGGTTCTAATGAAAAACTGTTTTTT
CDR3: CASSRGVAGSNEKLFF

size: -
V: TRBV19
D: TRBD1
J: TRBJ2-1
DNA: TGTGCCAGTCAGGGGAGGACAGGGCGGACTGAGCAGTTCTTC
CDR3: CASQGRTGRTEQFF

size: -
V: TRBV10-3
D: -
J: TRBJ1-5
DNA: TGTGCCATCAGTGAGTCTTCAGCTCAGCCCCAGCATTTT
CDR3: CAISESSAQPQHF

size: -
V: TRBV5-5
D: -
J: TRBJ2-1
DNA: TGTGCCAGCAGCTTTGTGGGGAGATACAATGAGCAGTTCTTC
CDR3: CASSFVGRYNEQFF

size: -
V: TRBV28
D: -
J: TRBJ1-6
DNA: TGTGCCAGCAGTTCAGCAGAGGGGGGGGATTCACCCCTCCACTTT
CDR3: CASSSAEGGDSPLHF

size: -
V: TRBV5-1
D: -
J: TRBJ2-3
DNA: TGCGCCAGCAGCTTGACGACTAGTTCTGCAGATACGCAGTATTTT
CDR3: CASSLTTSSADTQYF

size: -
V: TRBV5-4
D: TRBD1
J: TRBJ2-3
DNA: TGTGCCAGCAGCTTGGCCGGGACAGGGTCAGATACGCAGTATTTT
CDR3: CASSLAGTGSDTQYF

size: -
V: TRBV6-1
D: TRBD1
J: TRBJ1-5
DNA: TGTGCCAGCAGTGAATATCTCAGGGGGCTTGGTAGGAGCAATCAGCCCCAGCATTTT
CDR3: CASSEYLRGLGRSNQPQHF

size: -
V: TRBV5-6
D: -
J: TRBJ2-3
DNA: TGTGCCAGCAGCTTGGCAGATACGCAGTATTTT
CDR3: CASSLADTQYF

size: -
V: TRBV6-6
D: -
J: TRBJ1-2
DNA: TGTGCCAGCAGTTACTCTCCTCGTGGCTACACCTTC
CDR3: CASSYSPRGYTF

size: -
V: TRBV7-9
D: -
J: TRBJ1-6
DNA: TGTGCCAGCAGCTTAGAGGAAGGCACGACTTCACCCCTCCACTTT
CDR3: CASSLEEGTTSPLHF

size: -
V: TRBV25-1
D: -
J: TRBJ1-1
DNA: TGTGCCAGCAGGTCGACGGCGCGCGGTGCTGAAGCTTTCTTT
CDR3: CASRSTARGAEAFF

size: -
V: TRBV5-4
D: -
J: TRBJ1-3
DNA: TGTGCCAGCAGCCCTGAGTTACAGGGAATGGGAGGCACCATATATTTT
CDR3: CASSPELQGMGGTIYF

size: -
V: TRBV19
D: -
J: TRBJ2-2
DNA: TGTGCCAGTAGGGAGACAGGAGCCGGGGAGCTGTTTTTT
CDR3: CASRETGAGELFF

size: -
V: TRBV6-1
D: TRBD1
J: TRBJ1-3
DNA: TGTGCCAGCAGTGAAGCGGGGACAGACGGAAACACCATATATTTT
CDR3: CASSEAGTDGNTIYF

size: -
V: TRBV5-7
D: -
J: TRBJ2-3
DNA: TGTGCCAGCAGCTTGGCTCAGCGGCCCACAGATACGCAGTATTTT
CDR3: CASSLAQRPTDTQYF

size: -
V: TRBV7-2
D: -
J: TRBJ2-5
DNA: TGTGCCAGCAGCTTAATGTCGGCGCCTAGGAGTCCAGAGACCCAGTACTTC
CDR3: CASSLMSAPRSPETQYF

size: -
V: TRBV2
D: -
J: TRBJ2-2
DNA: TGTGCCAGCAGTGAAATGGCGGTCTCGACAAACACCGGGGAGCTGTTTTTT
CDR3: CASSEMAVSTNTGELFF

size: -
V: TRBV5-5
D: -
J: TRBJ2-7
DNA: TGTGCCAGCAGCCGGACAGAGAGCTCCTACGAGCAGTACTTC
CDR3: CASSRTESSYEQYF

size: -
V: TRBV7-2
D: -
J: TRBJ2-2
DNA: TGTGCCAGCAGCTTAGTTAGGGTCGGGGAGCTGTTTTTT
CDR3: CASSLVRVGELFF

size: -
V: TRBV6-1
D: -
J: TRBJ1-1
DNA: TGTGCCAGCGAATTATCGGGGTCGAGGACTGAAGCTTTCTTT
CDR3: CASELSGSRTEAFF

size: -
V: TRBV7-8
D: -
J: TRBJ1-1
DNA: TGTGCCAGCAGCTTAGTTGCGAACACTGAAGCTTTCTTT
CDR3: CASSLVANTEAFF

size: -
V: TRBV7-3
D: TRBD2
J: TRBJ2-1
DNA: TGTGCCAGCAGCTTAGTTAGCGGGGGGGCTGGTAATGAGCAGTTCTTC
CDR3: CASSLVSGGAGNEQFF

size: -
V: TRBV7-3
D: -
J: TRBJ2-2
DNA: TGTGCCAGCAGCTTCAGCGGCGGCACCGGGGAGCTGTTTTTT
CDR3: CASSFSGGTGELFF

size: -
V: TRBV5-5
D: -
J: TRBJ1-2
DNA: TGTGCCAGCAGCTTGGGACAGGCTCTTAACTATGGCTACACCTTC
CDR3: CASSLGQALNYGYTF

size: once
V: TRBV5-1
D: -
J: TRBJ1-2
DNA: TGCGCCAGGAAATTCTATGGCTACACCTTC
CDR3: CARKFYGYTF